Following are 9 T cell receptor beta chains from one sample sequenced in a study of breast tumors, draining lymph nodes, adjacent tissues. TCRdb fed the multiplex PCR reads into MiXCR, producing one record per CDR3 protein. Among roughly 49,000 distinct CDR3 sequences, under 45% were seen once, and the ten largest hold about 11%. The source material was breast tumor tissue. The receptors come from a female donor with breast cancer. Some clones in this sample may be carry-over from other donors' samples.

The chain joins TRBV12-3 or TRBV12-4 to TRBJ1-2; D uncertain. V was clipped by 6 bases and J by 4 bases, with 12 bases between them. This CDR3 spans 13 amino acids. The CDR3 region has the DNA TGTGCCAGCAGCTTAAGCAAGCCCTATGGCTACACCTTC. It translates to CASSLSKPYGYTF.

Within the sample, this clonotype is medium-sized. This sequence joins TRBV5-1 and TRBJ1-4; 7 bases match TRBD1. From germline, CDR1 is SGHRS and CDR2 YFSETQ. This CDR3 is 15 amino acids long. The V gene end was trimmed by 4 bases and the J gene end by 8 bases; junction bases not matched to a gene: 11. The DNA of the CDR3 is TGCGCCAGCAGCACCTCGACAGGGTACTTCGAAAAACTGTTTTTT. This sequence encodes CASSTSTGYFEKLFF.

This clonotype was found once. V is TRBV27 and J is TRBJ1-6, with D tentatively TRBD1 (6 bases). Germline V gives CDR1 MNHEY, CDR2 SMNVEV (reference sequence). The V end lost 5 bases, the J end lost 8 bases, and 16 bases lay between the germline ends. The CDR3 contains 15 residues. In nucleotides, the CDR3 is TGTGCCAGCAGTCCAAACAGGGTAGCTCATTCACCCCTCCACTTT. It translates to CASSPNRVAHSPLHF.

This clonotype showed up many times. The CDR3 loop reads CASSHKGQPRSPLHF. The CDR3 nucleotides are TGTGCCAGCAGTCACAAGGGACAGCCGAGATCACCCCTCCACTTT. V usage is TRBV6-2 or TRBV6-3 and J usage is TRBJ1-6; 7 nucleotides line up with TRBD1. Looked up from germline, CDR1 is MNHEY and CDR2 is SVGEGT. CDR3 size: 15 residues. Unmatched junction bases numbered 11, after V lost 5 bases and J lost 10 bases.

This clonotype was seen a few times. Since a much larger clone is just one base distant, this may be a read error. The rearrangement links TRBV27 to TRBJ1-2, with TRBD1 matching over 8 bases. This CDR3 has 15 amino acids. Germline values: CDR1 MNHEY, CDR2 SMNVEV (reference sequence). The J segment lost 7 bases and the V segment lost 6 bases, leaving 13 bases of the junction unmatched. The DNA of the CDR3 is TGTGCCAGCAGAAGTATAAGACAGGGGATGTTTGGCTACACCTTC. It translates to CASRSIRQGMFGYTF.

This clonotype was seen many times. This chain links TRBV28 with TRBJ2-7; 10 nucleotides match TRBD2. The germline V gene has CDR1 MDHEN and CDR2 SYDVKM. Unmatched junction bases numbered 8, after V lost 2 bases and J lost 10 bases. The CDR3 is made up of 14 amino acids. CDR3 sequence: CASSLSLAGVSQYF. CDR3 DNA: TGTGCCAGCAGTTTAAGCCTAGCGGGAGTCTCACAGTACTTC. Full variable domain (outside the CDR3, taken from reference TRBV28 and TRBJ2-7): DVKVTQSSRYLVKRTGEKVFLECVQDMDHENMFWYRQDPGLGLRLIYFSYDVKMKEKGDIPEGYSVSREKKERFSLILESASTNQTSMYLCASSLSLAGVSQYFGPGTRLTVT.

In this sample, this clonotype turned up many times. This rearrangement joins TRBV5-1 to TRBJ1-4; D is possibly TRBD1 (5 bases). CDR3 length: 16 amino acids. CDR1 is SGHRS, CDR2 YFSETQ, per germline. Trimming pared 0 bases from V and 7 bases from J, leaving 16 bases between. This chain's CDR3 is CASSLEGQGKAEKLFF. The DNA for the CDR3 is TGCGCCAGCAGCTTGGAAGGTCAGGGTAAGGCTGAAAAACTGTTTTTT.

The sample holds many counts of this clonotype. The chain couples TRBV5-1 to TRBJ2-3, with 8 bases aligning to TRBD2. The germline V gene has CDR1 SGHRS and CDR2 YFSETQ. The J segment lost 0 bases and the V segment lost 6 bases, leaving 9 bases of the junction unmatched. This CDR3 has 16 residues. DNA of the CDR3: TGCGCCAGCAAAATAAGCGGGAGTTCTAGCACAGATACGCAGTATTTT. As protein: CASKISGSSSTDTQYF. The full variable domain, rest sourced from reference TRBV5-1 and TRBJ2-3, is KAGVTQTPRYLIKTRGQQVTLSCSPISGHRSVSWYQQTPGQGLQFLFEYFSETQRNKGNFPGRFSGRQFSNSRSEMNVSTLELGDSALYLCASKISGSSSTDTQYFGPGTRLTVL.

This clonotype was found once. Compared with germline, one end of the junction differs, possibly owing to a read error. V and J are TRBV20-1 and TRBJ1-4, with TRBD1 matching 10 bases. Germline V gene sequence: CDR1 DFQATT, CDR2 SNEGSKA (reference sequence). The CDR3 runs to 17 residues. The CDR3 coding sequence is TGCAGTGCTGAGGACAGGGGGAGCGCCTCGACTAATGGAAAACTGTTTTTT. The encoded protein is CSAEDRGSASTNGKLFF.